The 17 T cell receptor beta chains reported below all come from one sample, sequenced in a study of PD-1 blockade in classical Hodgkin lymphoma. Generated by immunoSEQ multiplex PCR, the TCRdb table keeps only in-frame clones and is missing some. This sample has about 40,000 clones, with 87% found just once. Every single patient, without exception, relapsed after autologous stem cell transplantation, and brentuximab vedotin exposure varied. Here the sequenced sample was peripheral blood mononuclear cells (PBMCs), taken at baseline. The source of these receptors is a human donor with classical Hodgkin lymphoma.

This chain joins TRBV9 and TRBJ2-7, with 7 bases aligning to TRBD1. Per the germline V gene, CDR1 is SGDLS and CDR2 is YYNGEE. V lost 0 bases and J lost 5; bases outside the gene matches: 8. The CDR3 has 15 amino acids. The CDR3 protein is CASSVEGGLNHEQYF. CDR3 nucleotide sequence: TGTGCCAGCAGCGTAGAAGGGGGCCTTAATCACGAGCAGTACTTC.

In DNA form, the CDR3 reads TGCAGCGTACGGACAGGGACTACCTATGGCTACACCTTC. It encodes CSVRTGTTYGYTF. This chain uses TRBV29-1 with TRBJ1-2; 8 bases fit TRBD1. CDR3 length: 13 residues. J gave up 4 bases and V 6 bases, and 7 bases lay outside the gene matches. CDR1 and CDR2 (germline): SQVTM, ANQGSEA. The whole variable domain, remainder taken from reference TRBV29-1 and TRBJ1-2, is SAVISQKPSRDICQRGTSLTIQCQVDSQVTMMFWYRQQPGQSLTLIATANQGSEATYESGFVIDKFPISRPNLTFSTLTVSNMSPEDSSIYLCSVRTGTTYGYTFGSGTRLTVV.

The rearrangement joins TRBV7-2 to TRBJ1-5; D not resolved. The germline CDR1 and CDR2 sequences are SGHTA and FQGNSA. The CDR3 is 15 amino acids. Trimming stripped 2 bases from V and 5 bases from J, with 13 bases between. As DNA, the CDR3 is TGTGCCAGCAGCTTATTCGACGGGTCCGATCAGCCCCAGCATTTT. Translating gives CASSLFDGSDQPQHF.

This clone was observed once. The chain links TRBV4-2 to TRBJ1-3; no firm D call. Germline V gene data show CDR1 as LGHNA and CDR2 as YNFKEQ. The ends were cut back, 4 bases at V and 3 bases at J, with 19 bases in the middle. The CDR3 runs 17 residues. CDR3 coding DNA: TGTGCCAGCAGCCCGGTCGTGCACTTAGGTTATGGAAACACCATATATTTT. Translated, it gives CASSPVVHLGYGNTIYF.

The V gene is TRBV13, the J gene TRBJ1-2; 7 bases are a match to TRBD1. The CDR3 is 16 amino acids. V shed 0 bases, J shed 5 bases, and the junction held 9 bases outside the gene matches. Germline V gives CDR1 PRHDT, CDR2 FYEKMQ (reference sequence). The CDR3 nucleotides are TGTGCCAGCAGCTTAGGCCGGAAAGGGGGCGGGTATGGCTACACCTTC. Encoded protein: CASSLGRKGGGYGYTF.

CDR3 residues: CASSLRGSGTPLAKNIQYF. The CDR3 coding sequence is TGTGCCAGCAGCTTGCGGGGTAGCGGGACCCCTCTAGCCAAAAACATTCAGTACTTC. The chain is built from TRBV5-6 and TRBJ2-4; 8 bases map to TRBD2. The CDR3 is made up of 19 amino acids. The V and J ends lost 1 base and 0 bases, in that order; junction bases with no gene match: 12. CDR1 SGHDT and CDR2 YYEEEE come from the germline V gene.

The rearrangement uses TRBV6-5 and TRBJ1-3; D is ambiguous. The CDR3 is 14 residues long. Per germline, CDR1 MNHEY and CDR2 SVGAGI. Trimming shortened V by 6 bases and J by 0 bases, and 9 bases separated the two germline ends. CDR3 amino acids: CASSRSDSGNTIYF. For the CDR3, the DNA is TGTGCCAGCAGCCGTAGTGACTCTGGAAACACCATATATTTT.

This chain uses TRBV10-3 with TRBJ2-7, with a weak D call TRBD2 (5 bases). The CDR3 runs 13 residues. Trimming left V 2 bases short and J 10 bases short, with 15 bases between. Per germline, CDR1 ENHRY and CDR2 SYGVKD. The CDR3 nucleotides are TGTGCCATCAGTGAGCCAAACGAGGGTATACAGTACTTC. Protein: CAISEPNEGIQYF.

The chain links TRBV10-3 to TRBJ2-3; 14 nucleotides align to TRBD2. The CDR3 has 15 residues. J gave up 4 bases and V 7 bases, and 4 bases lay outside the gene matches. Germline V gene lookup returns CDR1 ENHRY and CDR2 SYGVKD. CDR3 DNA sequence: TGTGCCATCACCGGGACTAGCGGGGGACCAGATACGCAGTATTTT. It encodes CAITGTSGGPDTQYF.

This sequence joins TRBV5-1 and TRBJ2-3; D ambiguous. Trimming took 0 bases from V and 4 from J, leaving 15 bases between them. Germline values: CDR1 SGHRS, CDR2 YFSETQ. The CDR3 spans 16 residues. The CDR3 sequence is CASSLAVPSPPDTQYF. The CDR3 coding sequence is TGCGCCAGCAGCTTGGCCGTGCCTTCCCCCCCAGATACGCAGTATTTT.

This clone was recorded only once. The CDR3 loop reads CASSPRQGGGQETQYF. CDR3 coding DNA: TGTGCCAGCAGCCCACGACAGGGAGGGGGCCAAGAGACCCAGTACTTC. This rearrangement joins TRBV7-2 to TRBJ2-5; D tentatively reads TRBD1 or TRBD2 (7 bases each). The germline V and J ends were trimmed by 5 bases and 1 base, with 17 bases remaining between them. CDR3 size: 16 residues. Germline V gene lookup returns CDR1 SGHTA and CDR2 FQGNSA. The full variable domain, its missing parts supplied by reference TRBV7-2 and TRBJ2-5, is GAGVSQSPSNKVTEKGKDVELRCDPISGHTALYWYRQSLGQGLEFLIYFQGNSAPDKSGLPSDRFSAERTGGSVSTLTIQRTQQEDSAVYLCASSPRQGGGQETQYFGPGTRLLVL.

The chain uses TRBV18 and TRBJ2-5; 9 bases map to TRBD1. The CDR3 length is 16 residues. The J segment lost 4 bases and the V segment lost 2 bases, leaving 8 bases of the junction unmatched. Per the germline V gene, CDR1 is KGHSH and CDR2 is LQKENI. CDR3: CASSPRGTGFRETQYF. The CDR3 DNA reads as TGTGCCAGCTCACCAAGGGGGACAGGGTTCCGAGAGACCCAGTACTTC.

The gene calls are TRBV6-5 and TRBJ2-2, with 8 positions matching TRBD2. The junction had 6 bases not matched to a gene; V was cut back by 5 bases and J by 4 bases. The CDR3 runs 15 residues. The germline gives CDR1 MNHEY, CDR2 SVGAGI. CDR3 amino acids: CASSRGLAPTGELFF. The CDR3 region has the DNA TGTGCCAGCAGTCGTGGACTAGCCCCCACCGGGGAGCTGTTTTTT.

This clone was seen a few times. DNA for the CDR3: TGTGCCAGTAGTTCGGGAACGACAGGTCGGCAAGAGACCCAGTACTTC. It encodes CASSSGTTGRQETQYF. This chain links TRBV19 with TRBJ2-5; TRBD1 is a possible D gene (6 bases). The CDR3 is 16 residues long. CDR1 and CDR2 from the germline V gene are LNHDA and SQIVND (reference sequence). V was cut by 5 bases and J by 2 bases, with 18 bases left in between.

The chain recombines TRBV9 with TRBJ2-1; TRBD1 is a possible D gene (6 bases). Germline loops: CDR1 SGDLS, CDR2 YYNGEE. The CDR3 consists of 16 residues. Trimming stripped 1 base from V and 4 bases from J, with 15 bases between. The CDR3 spells CASSVTGTPAYNEQFF. The CDR3 DNA follows: TGTGCCAGCAGCGTAACGGGGACACCAGCATACAATGAGCAGTTCTTC.

This chain connects TRBV6-5 to TRBJ2-5; 10 bases align to TRBD2. Looked up from germline, CDR1 is MNHEY and CDR2 is SVGAGI. V shed 0 bases, J shed 7 bases, and the junction held 8 bases outside the gene matches. The CDR3 has 16 amino acids. For the CDR3, the DNA is TGTGCCAGCAGTTACTCGTTACTAGCGGGGACCGGGACCCAGTACTTC. Its protein is CASSYSLLAGTGTQYF.

V is TRBV7-9 and J is TRBJ2-1; 7 bases agree with TRBD1. CDR1 is SEHNR and CDR2 is FQNEAQ in the germline V gene (reference sequence). This CDR3 spans 17 amino acids. The ends lost 4 bases at V and 2 bases at J; junction bases unmatched: 11. CDR3 residues: CASSSPAQGDTYNEQFF. CDR3 bases: TGTGCCAGCAGCTCCCCAGCTCAGGGGGACACCTACAATGAGCAGTTCTTC. Variable domain in full (rest from reference TRBV7-9 and TRBJ2-1): DTGVSQNPRHKITKRGQNVTFRCDPISEHNRLYWYRQTLGQGPEFLTYFQNEAQLEKSRLLSDRFSAERPKGSFSTLEIQRTEQGDSAMYLCASSSPAQGDTYNEQFFGPGTRLTVL.